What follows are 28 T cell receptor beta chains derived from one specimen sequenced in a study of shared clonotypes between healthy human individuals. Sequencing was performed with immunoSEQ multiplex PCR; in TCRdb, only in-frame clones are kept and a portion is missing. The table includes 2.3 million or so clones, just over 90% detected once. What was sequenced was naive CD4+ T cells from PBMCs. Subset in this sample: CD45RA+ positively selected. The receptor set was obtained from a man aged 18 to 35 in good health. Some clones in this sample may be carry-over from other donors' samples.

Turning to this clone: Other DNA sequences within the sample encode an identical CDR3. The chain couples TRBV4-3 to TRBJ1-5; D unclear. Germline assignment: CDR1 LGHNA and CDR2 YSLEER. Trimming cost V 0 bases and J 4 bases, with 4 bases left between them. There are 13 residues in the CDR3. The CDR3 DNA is TGCGCCAGCAGCCAAGACAGTAATCAGCCCCAGCATTTT. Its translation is CASSQDSNQPQHF.

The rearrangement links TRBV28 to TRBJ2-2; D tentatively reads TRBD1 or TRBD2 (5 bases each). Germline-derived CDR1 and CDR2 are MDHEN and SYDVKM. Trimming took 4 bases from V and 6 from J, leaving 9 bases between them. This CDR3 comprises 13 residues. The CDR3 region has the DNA TGTGCCAGCAGTTGGGGGTTGCCCGGGGAGCTGTTTTTT. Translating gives CASSWGLPGELFF.

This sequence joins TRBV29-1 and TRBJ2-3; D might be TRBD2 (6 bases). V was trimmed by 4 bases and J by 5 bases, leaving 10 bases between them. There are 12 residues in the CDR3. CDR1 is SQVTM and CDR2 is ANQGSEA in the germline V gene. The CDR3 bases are TGCAGCGTTGCCGGGGGAAGAGATACGCAGTATTTT. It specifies CSVAGGRDTQYF.

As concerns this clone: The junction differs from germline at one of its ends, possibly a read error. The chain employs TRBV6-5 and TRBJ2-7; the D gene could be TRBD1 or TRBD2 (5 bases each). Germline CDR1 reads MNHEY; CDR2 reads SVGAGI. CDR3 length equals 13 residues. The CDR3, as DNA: TGTGCCAGCAGTTACTCTTTTCTGGGACGGAGAGACTTC. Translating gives CASSYSFLGRRDF.

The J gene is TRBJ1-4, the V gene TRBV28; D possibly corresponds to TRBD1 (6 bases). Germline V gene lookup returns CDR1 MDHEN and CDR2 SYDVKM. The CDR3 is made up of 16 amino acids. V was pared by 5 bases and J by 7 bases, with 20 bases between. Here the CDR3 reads CASSTPDGGGGEKLFF. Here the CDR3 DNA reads TGTGCCAGCAGTACCCCGGACGGAGGGGGGGGTGAAAAACTGTTTTTT.

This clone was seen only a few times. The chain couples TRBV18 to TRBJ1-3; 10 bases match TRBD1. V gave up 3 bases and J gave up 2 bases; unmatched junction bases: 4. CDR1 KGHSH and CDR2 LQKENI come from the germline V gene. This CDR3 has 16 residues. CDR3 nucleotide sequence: TGTGCCAGCTCACCTGGGACAGGGGAGCCTGGAAACACCATATATTTT. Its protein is CASSPGTGEPGNTIYF.

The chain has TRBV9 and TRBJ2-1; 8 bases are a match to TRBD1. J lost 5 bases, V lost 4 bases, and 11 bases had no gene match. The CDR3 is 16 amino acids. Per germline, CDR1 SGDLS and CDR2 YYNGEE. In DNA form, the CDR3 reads TGTGCCAGCAGCTCCCCCCGGACAGGGTTCAACAATGAGCAGTTCTTC. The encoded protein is CASSSPRTGFNNEQFF.

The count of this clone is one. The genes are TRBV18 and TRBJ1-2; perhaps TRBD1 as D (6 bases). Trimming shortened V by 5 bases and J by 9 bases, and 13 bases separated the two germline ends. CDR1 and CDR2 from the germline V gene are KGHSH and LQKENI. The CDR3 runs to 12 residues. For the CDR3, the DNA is TGTGCCAGCTCATCGATACAGGGTCGCTACACCTTC. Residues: CASSSIQGRYTF.

The CDR3 sequence: CASSETGQGTYEQYF. Here the CDR3 DNA reads TGTGCCAGCAGTGAAACGGGACAGGGGACCTACGAGCAGTACTTC. The gene calls are TRBV6-1 and TRBJ2-7; 10 bases line up with TRBD1. This CDR3 has 15 amino acids. Trimming at V came to 2 bases and at J to 2 bases, leaving 3 bases not matched to a gene. CDR1 and CDR2 (germline): MNHNS, SASEGT.

The CDR3 reads CASRRRDSPRTGYTF. The DNA of the CDR3 is TGTGCCAGCAGAAGAAGGGACAGCCCAAGGACCGGCTACACCTTC. The chain recombines TRBV6-5 with TRBJ1-2; TRBD1 matches at 7 bases. J was trimmed by 8 bases and V by 6 bases; bases with no gene match: 15. CDR3 size: 15 residues. The germline CDR1 and CDR2 sequences are MNHEY and SVGAGI.

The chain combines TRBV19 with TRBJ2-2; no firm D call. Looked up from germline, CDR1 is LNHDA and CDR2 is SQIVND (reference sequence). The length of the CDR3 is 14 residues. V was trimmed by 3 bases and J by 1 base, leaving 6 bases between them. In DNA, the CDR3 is TGTGCCAGTAGTATGACGGAGAACACCGGGGAGCTGTTTTTT. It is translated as CASSMTENTGELFF.

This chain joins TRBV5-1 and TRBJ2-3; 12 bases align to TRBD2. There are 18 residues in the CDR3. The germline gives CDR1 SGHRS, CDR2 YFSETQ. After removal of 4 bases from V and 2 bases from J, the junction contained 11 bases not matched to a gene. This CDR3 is CASSRLTRLAGDTDTQYF. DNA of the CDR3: TGCGCCAGCAGCCGACTAACTCGACTAGCGGGGGACACAGATACGCAGTATTTT.

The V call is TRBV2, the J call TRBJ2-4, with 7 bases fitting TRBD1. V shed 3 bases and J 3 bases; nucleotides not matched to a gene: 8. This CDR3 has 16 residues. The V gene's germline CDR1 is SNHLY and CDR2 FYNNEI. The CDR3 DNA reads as TGTGCCAGCAGTGACCCGGGACAGCGAAACAAAAACATTCAGTACTTC. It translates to CASSDPGQRNKNIQYF.

The CDR3 DNA reads TGTGCCAGCAGTCCCACATCTAACTATGGCTACACCTTC. Translation gives CASSPTSNYGYTF. V usage is TRBV6-5 and J usage is TRBJ1-2; D not certain. This CDR3 spans 13 amino acids. V was pared by 5 bases and J by 0 bases, with 7 bases between. Germline V gives CDR1 MNHEY, CDR2 SVGAGI.

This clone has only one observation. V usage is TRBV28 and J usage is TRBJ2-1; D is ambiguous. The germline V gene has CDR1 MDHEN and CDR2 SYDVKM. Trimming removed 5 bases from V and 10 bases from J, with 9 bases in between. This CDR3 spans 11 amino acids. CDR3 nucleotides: TGTGCCAGCAGTCCTTATTTCGAGCAGTTCTTC. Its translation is CASSPYFEQFF. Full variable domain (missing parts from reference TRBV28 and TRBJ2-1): DVKVTQSSRYLVKRTGEKVFLECVQDMDHENMFWYRQDPGLGLRLIYFSYDVKMKEKGDIPEGYSVSREKKERFSLILESASTNQTSMYLCASSPYFEQFFGPGTRLTVL.

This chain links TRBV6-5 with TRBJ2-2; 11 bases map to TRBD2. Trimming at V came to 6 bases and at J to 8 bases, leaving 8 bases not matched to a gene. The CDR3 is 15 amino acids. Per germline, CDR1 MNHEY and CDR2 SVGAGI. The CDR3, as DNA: TGTGCCAGCAGCCAAGGACTAGCGGGCTTAGGGGAGCTGTTTTTT. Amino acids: CASSQGLAGLGELFF.

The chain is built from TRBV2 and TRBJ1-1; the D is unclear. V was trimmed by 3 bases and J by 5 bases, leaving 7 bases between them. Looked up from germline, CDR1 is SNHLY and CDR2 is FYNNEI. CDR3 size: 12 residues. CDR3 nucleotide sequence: TGTGCCAGCAGTGAGGCGTGGACTGAAGCTTTCTTT. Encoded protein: CASSEAWTEAFF.

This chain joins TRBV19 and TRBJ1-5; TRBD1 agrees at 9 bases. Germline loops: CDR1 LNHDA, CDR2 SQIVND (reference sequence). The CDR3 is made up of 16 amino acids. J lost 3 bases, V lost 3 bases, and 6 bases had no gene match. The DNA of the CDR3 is TGTGCCAGTAGTATCCCCGGACAGGGGACCAATCAGCCCCAGCATTTT. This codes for CASSIPGQGTNQPQHF.

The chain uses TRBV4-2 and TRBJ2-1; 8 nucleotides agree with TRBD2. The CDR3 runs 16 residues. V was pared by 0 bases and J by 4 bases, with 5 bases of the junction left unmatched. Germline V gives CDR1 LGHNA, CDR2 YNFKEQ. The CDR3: CASSQEPGTSYNEQFF. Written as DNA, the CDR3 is TGTGCCAGCAGCCAAGAACCCGGGACTAGTTACAATGAGCAGTTCTTC.

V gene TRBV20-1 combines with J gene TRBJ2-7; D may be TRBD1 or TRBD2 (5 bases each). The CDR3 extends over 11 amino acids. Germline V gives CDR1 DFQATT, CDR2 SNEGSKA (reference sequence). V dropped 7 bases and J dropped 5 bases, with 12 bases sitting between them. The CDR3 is CSVYGAHEQYF. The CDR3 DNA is TGCAGTGTCTACGGGGCCCACGAGCAGTACTTC.

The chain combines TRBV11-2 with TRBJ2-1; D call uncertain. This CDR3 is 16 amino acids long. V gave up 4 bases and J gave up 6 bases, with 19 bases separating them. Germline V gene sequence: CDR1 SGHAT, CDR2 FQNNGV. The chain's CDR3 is CASSSYLVFGSNEQFF. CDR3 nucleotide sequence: TGTGCCAGCAGCTCCTACCTAGTTTTTGGTTCCAATGAGCAGTTCTTC.

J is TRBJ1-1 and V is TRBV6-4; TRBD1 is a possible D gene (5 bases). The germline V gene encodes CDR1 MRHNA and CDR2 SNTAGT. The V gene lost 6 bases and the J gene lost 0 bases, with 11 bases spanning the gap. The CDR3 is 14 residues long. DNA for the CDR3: TGTGCCAGCAGCGACCGGGACCTGAACACTGAAGCTTTCTTT. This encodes CASSDRDLNTEAFF.

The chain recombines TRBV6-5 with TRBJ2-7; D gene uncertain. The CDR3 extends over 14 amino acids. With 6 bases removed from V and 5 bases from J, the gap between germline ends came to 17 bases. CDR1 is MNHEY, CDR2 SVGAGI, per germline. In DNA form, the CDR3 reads TGTGCCAGCAGACATCTCTGGGAAGGCGACGAGCAGTACTTC. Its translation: CASRHLWEGDEQYF.

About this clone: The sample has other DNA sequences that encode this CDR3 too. The CDR3 sequence: CASSSRDRGYGYTF. Written as DNA, the CDR3 is TGTGCCAGCAGCTCCCGGGACAGAGGATATGGCTACACCTTC. V usage is TRBV5-4 and J usage is TRBJ1-2, with 7 bases fitting TRBD1. J lost 5 bases, V lost 3 bases, and 7 bases had no gene match. The CDR3 runs 14 residues. Per the germline V gene, CDR1 is SGHNT and CDR2 is YYREEE (reference sequence). Full variable domain (outside the CDR3, taken from reference TRBV5-4 and TRBJ1-2): ETGVTQSPTHLIKTRGQQVTLRCSSQSGHNTVSWYQQALGQGPQFIFQYYREEENGRGNFPPRFSGLQFPNYSSELNVNALELDDSALYLCASSSRDRGYGYTFGSGTRLTVV.

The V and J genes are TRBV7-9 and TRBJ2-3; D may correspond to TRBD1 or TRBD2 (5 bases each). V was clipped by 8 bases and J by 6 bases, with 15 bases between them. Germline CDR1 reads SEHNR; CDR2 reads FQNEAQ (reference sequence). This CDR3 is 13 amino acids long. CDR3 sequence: CASSGTIRDTQYF. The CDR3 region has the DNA TGTGCCAGCTCGGGGACCATCAGGGATACGCAGTATTTT.

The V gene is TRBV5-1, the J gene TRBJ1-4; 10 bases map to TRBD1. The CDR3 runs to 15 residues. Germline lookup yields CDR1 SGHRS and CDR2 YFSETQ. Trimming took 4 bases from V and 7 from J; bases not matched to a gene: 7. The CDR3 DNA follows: TGCGCCAGCAGCACAGCGACAGGGGGCGGTGAAAAACTGTTTTTT. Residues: CASSTATGGGEKLFF. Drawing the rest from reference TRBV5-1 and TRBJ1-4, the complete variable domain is KAGVTQTPRYLIKTRGQQVTLSCSPISGHRSVSWYQQTPGQGLQFLFEYFSETQRNKGNFPGRFSGRQFSNSRSEMNVSTLELGDSALYLCASSTATGGGEKLFFGSGTQLSVL.

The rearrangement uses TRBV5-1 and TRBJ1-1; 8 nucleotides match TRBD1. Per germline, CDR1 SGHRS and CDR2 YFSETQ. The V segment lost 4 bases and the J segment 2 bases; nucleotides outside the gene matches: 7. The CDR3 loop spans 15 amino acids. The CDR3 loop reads CASSPGQAVNTEAFF. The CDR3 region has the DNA TGCGCCAGCAGCCCGGGACAGGCGGTAAACACTGAAGCTTTCTTT.

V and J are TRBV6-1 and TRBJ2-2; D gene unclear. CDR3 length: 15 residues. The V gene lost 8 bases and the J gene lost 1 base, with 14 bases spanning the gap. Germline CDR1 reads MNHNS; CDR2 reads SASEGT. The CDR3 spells CASPKGRQNTGELFF. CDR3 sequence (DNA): TGTGCCAGCCCGAAAGGTAGACAGAACACCGGGGAGCTGTTTTTT.